This TCR beta chain was captured in a study of radiotherapy plus CTLA-4 blockade in lung cancer. Findings and caveats of the study: Clones derived from tumor TCRs expanded in blood after radiotherapy plus ipilimumab. Reports state that early shifts in blood T cell clones, with interferon-beta, best predicted response.

TCRdb keeps only in-frame clones here, not all; method: immunoSEQ multiplex PCR. The data show 55,000 to 80,000 clones, with about 72% seen just once and 4% to 5.5% held by the top ten. As for this clone: Its target is unknown.

The sequencing used peripheral blood, collected from a patient treated with radiotherapy plus ipilimumab. The TCR comes from a human donor with non-small cell lung cancer who had a complete response to radiotherapy plus ipilimumab.

CDR3 in amino acids: CASSSFDRASGELFF. The CDR3 DNA is TGTGCCAGCAGCTCCTTCGACAGGGCTTCCGGGGAGCTGTTTTTT. The V call is TRBV13, the J call TRBJ2-2; 7 bases agree with TRBD1. This CDR3 contains 15 residues. Trimming removed 4 bases from V and 6 bases from J; junction bases left unmatched: 8. Germline V gene lookup returns CDR1 PRHDT and CDR2 FYEKMQ (reference sequence).